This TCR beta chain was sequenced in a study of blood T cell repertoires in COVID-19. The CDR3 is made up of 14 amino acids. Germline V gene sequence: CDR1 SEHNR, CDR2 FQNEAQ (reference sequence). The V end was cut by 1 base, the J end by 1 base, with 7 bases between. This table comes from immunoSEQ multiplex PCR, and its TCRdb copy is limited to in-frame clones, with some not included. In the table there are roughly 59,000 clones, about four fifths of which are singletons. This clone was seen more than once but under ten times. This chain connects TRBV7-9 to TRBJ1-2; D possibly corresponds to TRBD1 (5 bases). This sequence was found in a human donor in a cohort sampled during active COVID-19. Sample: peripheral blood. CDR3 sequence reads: CASSLGQNNYGYTF. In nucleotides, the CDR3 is TGTGCCAGCAGCTTAGGACAGAATAACTATGGCTACACCTTC. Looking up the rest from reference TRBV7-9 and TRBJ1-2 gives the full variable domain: DTGVSQNPRHKITKRGQNVTFRCDPISEHNRLYWYRQTLGQGPEFLTYFQNEAQLEKSRLLSDRFSAERPKGSFSTLEIQRTEQGDSAMYLCASSLGQNNYGYTFGSGTRLTVV.